This T cell receptor (beta chain) was recorded in a study of cytomegalovirus exposure and HLA in healthy donors (dated by TCRdb to about 2017). The study in broad terms: An earlier analysis of roughly 610 of the donors reported roughly 300 Gb of sequence data and around 120 million unique TCR beta sequences obtained from approximately 180 million T cells. An early release that covered fewer than 800 HLA-typed donors contained about 300 gigabases of sequencing data and roughly 84 million unique TCR sequences. The genetic ancestry cluster associated with self-reported Caucasian donors included about four fifths of the roughly 380 genotyped donors. The aim of the study was to test whether cataloging public T cell receptors could identify signatures of past pathogen exposure. Using immunosequencing, the study profiled T cell repertoires from around 670 subjects and related those repertoires to cytomegalovirus serostatus. In addition to the first cohort of 650 to 800 subjects, a separate validation cohort of approximately 130 different subjects was used. To predict cytomegalovirus infection status, the study brought together high-throughput TCR immunosequencing, statistical association of individual TCRs with disease status, and machine learning. In a later analysis, previously published TCR beta repertoires from 670 or so donors were re-analyzed and high-resolution HLA genotyping was added so that TCR occurrence patterns could be studied. In the later analysis, no new phenotypic data were used to find candidate immune exposures; instead, reliance was placed on TCR beta sequences and their occurrence across donors. An earlier analysis of 500 to 750 of the donors applied high-throughput TCR beta sequencing to assess whether each TCR beta V gene segment acted as functional or pseudogenic. Alongside the repertoire data, information on donor age, sex, ethnicity and CMV serostatus was compiled. A later genetic analysis used genome-wide SNP genotypes for about 55% of the 666 donors, treating that subset as a discovery cohort. Every discovery cohort repertoire had been produced on one sequencing platform. Both class I and class II loci were covered by HLA typing, at four-digit resolution. The number of donors typed differed by locus, with roughly 629-640 for A, B, C, DRB1 and DQB1, over 500 for DQA1, approximately 580 for DPA1, and under 490 for DPB1. A handful of DR-DQ haplotypes were handled as single units for association and clustering because linkage in the cohort was strong. Among some 400 genotyped donors of the cohort, an average of approximately 220,000 unique TCR beta nucleotide sequences was sequenced per donor, of which about 18% were non-productive.

Study-wide findings and limitations: A further reported finding was that TCR beta sequences accurately predicted the HLA-A and HLA-B alleles for most subjects in the first cohort. When HLA alleles, especially DR and DQ, strongly co-occurred, attributing TCR associations to individual alleles was difficult. A later genetic analysis reported fewer N-insertions in productive TCRs among donors in an Asian-associated ancestry cluster than the approximately 670-donor mean. In the study, around 150 TCR beta chains were listed as associated with cytomegalovirus. In a later analysis, around 15,000 TCR beta sequences were associated with specific HLA alleles at a false discovery rate of 0.05. Because counts were too low, some 17 rarely observed V segments, including chromosome 9 orphons, were excluded from the earlier analysis of a few hundred of the donors. Roughly uniform sequencing depth across donors was assumed in presence/absence analyses, although this assumption may not hold. Most CMV-associated TCR beta chains appeared to be HLA-restricted in a later analysis, and the HLA associations seemed to be driven largely by CMV exposure. For the cohort, immune exposure information was limited to CMV serostatus. V-gene and J-gene trimming of TCR beta chains was associated with a missense DCLRE1C variant in a later genetic analysis, and the association was replicated in an independent cohort. In both the original and validation cohorts, the classifier was reported to diagnose cytomegalovirus status with high specificity and sensitivity. An earlier analysis of approximately 600 of the donors showed that most TCR beta V segments appeared in productive rearrangements either about 87% or about 30% of the time, which broadly matched IMGT annotations. According to the authors, the approach could potentially be generalized to other disease states and immunological phenotypes. Most TCR sequences were observed very rarely across donors, whereas some public TCRs were present in many individuals. The 87-base-pair reads could not distinguish some IMGT-functional V segments, including TRBV6-2 and TRBV6-3, so those segments were excluded. In a later analysis, TCR association rates were found to vary across HLA loci, with the most associated TCRs seen for DRB1 alleles and the fewest for HLA-C alleles. Linkage disequilibrium might explain the correlated functional status among segregating V segments, but an unknown experimental factor could not be excluded. In a later analysis, HLA-associated TCR beta chains showed more clonal expansion and lower generation probabilities than non-associated chains that were equally common. According to a later analysis, parvovirus B19, influenza, CMV and Epstein-Barr virus appeared linked to several top co-occurrence clusters. Only TCR beta chains were sequenced in this cohort, and the absence of alpha or paired-chain data limited detectable features. The sequencing pipeline was judged likely to have produced a cluster of highly shared sequence variants as a technical artifact. Because HLA typing was missing for some donors at each locus, association tests included only the typed subset. In vitro tests confirmed that a few of the cytomegalovirus-associated TCR beta chains recognize cytomegalovirus antigens.

The germline V end is reduced by 3 bases and the J end by 5 bases; junction bases left unmatched: 13. CDR1 KGHSH and CDR2 LQKENI are derived from the germline V gene. The CDR3 sequence holds 17 residues, the cysteine and phenylalanine included. CDR3 DNA is the only sequence kept; it has 51 bases, read in frame from the first base. The library relied on the immunoSEQ multiplex PCR assay. The multiplex PCR relied on a mix of 60 forward primers for TCR Vbeta segments and 13 reverse primers for TCR Jbeta segments. A multiplex PCR assay on genomic DNA amplified the CDR3 region of rearranged TCR beta genes. Amplified TCR beta libraries were sequenced as 87-base-pair reads on the Illumina HiSeq System. Under the source paper's analysis protocol: A later analysis tallied 70 million to 100 million unique TCR beta chains across the 550 to 850 repertoires, and approximately 9.9 million of those chains were shared by two or more donors. Raw reads were error-corrected and collapsed into unique sequences by a nearest-neighbor algorithm in which closely related sequences were merged to remove PCR and sequencing errors. To assign V, D and J gene segments, CDR3 sequences were aligned to IMGT reference sequences. Each retained sequence needed at least a six-nucleotide match to both a V gene segment and a J gene segment. A rearrangement was called productive if the CDR3 had no stop codons and remained in frame with V and J, and every other rearrangement was called non-productive. Following IMGT convention, CDR3 was defined as the stretch from the second conserved V-encoded cysteine to the conserved J-encoded phenylalanine. In an earlier analysis of 500 to 650 of the donors, sequences lacking an unambiguous match to a single V gene segment were excluded. In an earlier analysis of about 590 of the donors, a V segment was called functional when productive rearrangements were above 56.7%, and segregating when the standard deviation between donors exceeded 5%. To diagnose cytomegalovirus status from the catalog of TCR beta chain sequences, a statistical classification framework was built. In a later analysis, TCR nucleotide sequences were compared against IMGT/GENE-DB human TR gene sequences so that V and J genes could be assigned. A later analysis assigned CDR3 sequences and most-parsimonious VDJ recombination scenarios with the TCRdist pipeline. A later analysis defined each TCR beta chain by its CDR3 amino acid sequence plus V-gene family, and excluded reads lacking a unique V-gene family. As a way to deal with suspected cross-contamination and a sequencing artifact, a later analysis dropped roughly 600 nucleotide sequences that were highly shared and had low generation probability. In a later analysis, a clonal expansion index for each public chain was calculated from normalized within-repertoire ranks of inferred template counts. In a later analysis, generation probabilities were computed using a VDJ recombination model fitted to out-of-frame rearrangements, and the results were checked against IGoR. In a later analysis, TCR-TCR, TCR-HLA and TCR-CMV co-occurrence was scored with hypergeometric tests, and a repertoire-size bias correction was applied to TCR pairs. A later analysis estimated false discovery rates by permuting HLA or CMV assignments 20 times. A later analysis grouped co-occurring TCRs with DBSCAN, adding TCRdist sequence similarity when clustering within HLA-allele-positive subsets. Repertoires with fewer than 30,000 or more than 120,000 public chains were left out of co-occurrence clustering, as were a handful of repertoires with anomalous nucleotide sharing. TCRdb's version of the immuneACCESS table is confined to in-frame rearrangements and falls short of the full clone set. An unresolved V gene accounts for under half of the shortfall where checked; the remainder is of unknown origin. That table is the source of V, J and clone size, and D and trimming were worked out from the DNA. This sample holds 140,000 to 150,000 clones; 75% were observed only once. Around 7% of the sample belongs to the ten largest clones.

With regard to this clone: Its antigen is unknown. No per-base quality is available; no much larger clone lies one base away.

In total, over 600 healthy bone marrow donors made up the cohort. At the time of sampling, all cohort members were nominally healthy, though unrecorded immune exposures were likely present. The donor was CMV seronegative and was included in the group of a few hundred seronegative cohort members. A peripheral blood sample was provided by each donor, and peripheral blood mononuclear cells were used for TCR beta sequencing. Genomic DNA extraction from the blood cell samples was performed with the Qiagen DNeasy Blood Extraction Kit. This TCR was sampled from a man in his thirties or forties in good health and CMV-seronegative. Sequenced input: PBMCs. This chain joins TRBV18 to TRBJ2-1; TRBD2 fits 7 bases in the junction. The CDR3 protein sequence reads: CASSPGVGREAHNEQFF. Read as DNA, the sequence is TGTGCCAGCTCACCGGGGGTTGGCCGGGAGGCCCACAATGAGCAGTTCTTC.